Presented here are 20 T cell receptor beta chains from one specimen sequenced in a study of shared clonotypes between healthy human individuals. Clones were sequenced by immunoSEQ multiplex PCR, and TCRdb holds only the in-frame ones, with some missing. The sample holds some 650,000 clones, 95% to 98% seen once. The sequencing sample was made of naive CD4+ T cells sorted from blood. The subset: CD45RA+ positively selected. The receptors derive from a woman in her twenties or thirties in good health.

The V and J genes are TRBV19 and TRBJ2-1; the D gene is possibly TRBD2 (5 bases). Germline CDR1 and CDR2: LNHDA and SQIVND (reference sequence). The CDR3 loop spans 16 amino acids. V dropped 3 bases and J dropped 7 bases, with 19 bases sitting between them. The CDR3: CASSISRARGGNEQFF. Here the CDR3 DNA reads TGTGCCAGTAGTATTTCGCGGGCCCGGGGTGGGAATGAGCAGTTCTTC.

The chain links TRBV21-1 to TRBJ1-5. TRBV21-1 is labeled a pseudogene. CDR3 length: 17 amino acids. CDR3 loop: CASSHQDPREGNQPQHF. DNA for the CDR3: TGTGCCAGCAGTCACCAAGACCCTCGAGAGGGGAATCAGCCCCAGCATTTT.

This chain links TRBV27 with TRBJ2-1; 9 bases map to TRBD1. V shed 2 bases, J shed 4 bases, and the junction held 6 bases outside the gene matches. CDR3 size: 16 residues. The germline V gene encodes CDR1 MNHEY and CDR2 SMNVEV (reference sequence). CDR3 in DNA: TGTGCCAGCAGTTTAGGTGGGACAGGGTGGTACAATGAGCAGTTCTTC. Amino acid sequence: CASSLGGTGWYNEQFF.

The CDR3 here is CASSADRETEAFF. In DNA, the CDR3 is TGCGCCAGCAGTGCGGACAGGGAGACTGAAGCTTTCTTT. The rearrangement joins TRBV10-1 to TRBJ1-1; 8 nucleotides line up with TRBD1. The germline V gene has CDR1 WNHNN and CDR2 SYGVQD (reference sequence). CDR3 length: 13 amino acids. The V gene end was trimmed by 4 bases and the J gene end by 5 bases; junction bases not matched to a gene: 3.

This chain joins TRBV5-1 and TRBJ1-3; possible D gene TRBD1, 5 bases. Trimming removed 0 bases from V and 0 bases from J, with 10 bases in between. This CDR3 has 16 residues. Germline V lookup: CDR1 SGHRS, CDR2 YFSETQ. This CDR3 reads CASSLVGASSGNTIYF. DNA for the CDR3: TGCGCCAGCAGCTTGGTTGGGGCCAGCTCTGGAAACACCATATATTTT.

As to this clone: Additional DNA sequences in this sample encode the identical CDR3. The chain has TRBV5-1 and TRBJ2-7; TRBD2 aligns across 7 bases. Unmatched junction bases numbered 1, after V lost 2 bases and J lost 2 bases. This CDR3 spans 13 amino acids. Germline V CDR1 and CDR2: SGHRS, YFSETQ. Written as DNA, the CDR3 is TGCGCCAGCAGCTTAGCGGGGCCCTACGAGCAGTACTTC. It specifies CASSLAGPYEQYF.

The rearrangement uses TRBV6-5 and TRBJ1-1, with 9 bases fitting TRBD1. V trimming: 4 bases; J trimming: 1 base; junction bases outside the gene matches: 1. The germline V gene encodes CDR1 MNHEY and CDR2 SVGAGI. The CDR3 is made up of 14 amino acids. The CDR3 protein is CASSWTGANTEAFF. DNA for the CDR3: TGTGCCAGCAGTTGGACAGGGGCGAACACTGAAGCTTTCTTT.

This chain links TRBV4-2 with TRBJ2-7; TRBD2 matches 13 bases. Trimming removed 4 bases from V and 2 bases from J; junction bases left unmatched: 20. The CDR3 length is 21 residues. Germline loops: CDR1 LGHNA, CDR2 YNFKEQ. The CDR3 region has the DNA TGTGCCAGCAGCCCGGGGTTAAGATGGACTAGCGGGAGTACGTTAACCTACGAGCAGTACTTC. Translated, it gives CASSPGLRWTSGSTLTYEQYF.

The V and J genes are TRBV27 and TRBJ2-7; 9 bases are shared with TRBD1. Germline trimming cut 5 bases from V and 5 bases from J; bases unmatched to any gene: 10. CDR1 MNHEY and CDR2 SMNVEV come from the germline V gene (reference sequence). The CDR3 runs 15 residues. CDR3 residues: CASSNRGRTLHEQYF. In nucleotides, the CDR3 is TGTGCCAGCAGTAACAGGGGGCGCACGCTCCACGAGCAGTACTTC.

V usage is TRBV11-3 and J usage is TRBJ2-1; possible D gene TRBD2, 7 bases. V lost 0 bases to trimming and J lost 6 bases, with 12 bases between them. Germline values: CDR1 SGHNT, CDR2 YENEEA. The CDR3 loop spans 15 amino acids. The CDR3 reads CASSLDGQRGNEQFF. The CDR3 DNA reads TGTGCCAGCAGCTTAGACGGACAGCGGGGCAATGAGCAGTTCTTC.

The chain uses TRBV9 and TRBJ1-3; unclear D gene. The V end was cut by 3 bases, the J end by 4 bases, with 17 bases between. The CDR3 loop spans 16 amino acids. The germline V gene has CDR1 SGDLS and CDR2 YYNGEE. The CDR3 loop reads CASSARPVLLGNTIYF. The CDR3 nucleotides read TGTGCCAGCAGCGCCCGACCGGTATTGCTGGGAAACACCATATATTTT.

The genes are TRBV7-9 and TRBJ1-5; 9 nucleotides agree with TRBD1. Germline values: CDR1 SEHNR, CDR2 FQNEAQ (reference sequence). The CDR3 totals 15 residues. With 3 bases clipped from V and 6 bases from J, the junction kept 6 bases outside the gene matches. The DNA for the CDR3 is TGTGCCAGCAGCTTTGGACAGGGGTCTAGTCAGCCCCAGCATTTT. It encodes CASSFGQGSSQPQHF.

The CDR3 DNA reads as TGTGCCATCAGGGAGACAGGGATCCACGAGCAGTACTTC. It translates to CAIRETGIHEQYF. The chain joins TRBV10-3 to TRBJ2-7; 7 positions agree with TRBD1. This CDR3 contains 13 residues. V was clipped by 6 bases and J by 5 bases; unmatched bases: 7. Germline V gene lookup returns CDR1 ENHRY and CDR2 SYGVKD.

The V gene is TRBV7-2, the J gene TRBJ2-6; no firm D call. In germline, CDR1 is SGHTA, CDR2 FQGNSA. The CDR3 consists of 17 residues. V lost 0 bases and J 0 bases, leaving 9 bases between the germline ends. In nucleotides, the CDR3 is TGTGCCAGCAGCTTAGCGGGTCCGGGCTCTGGGGCCAACGTCCTGACTTTC. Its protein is CASSLAGPGSGANVLTF.

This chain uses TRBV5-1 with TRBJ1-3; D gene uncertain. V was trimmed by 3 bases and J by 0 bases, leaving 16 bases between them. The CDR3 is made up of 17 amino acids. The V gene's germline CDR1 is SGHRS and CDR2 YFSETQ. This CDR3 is CASSYQTGALSGNTIYF. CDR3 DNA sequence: TGCGCCAGCAGCTACCAGACGGGAGCGCTCTCTGGAAACACCATATATTTT.

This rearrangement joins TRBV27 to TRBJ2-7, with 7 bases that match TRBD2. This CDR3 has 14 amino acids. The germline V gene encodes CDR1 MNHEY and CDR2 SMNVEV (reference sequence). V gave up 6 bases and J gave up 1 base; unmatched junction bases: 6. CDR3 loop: CASRREGLSYEQYF. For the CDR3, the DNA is TGTGCCAGCAGGAGGGAGGGACTATCCTACGAGCAGTACTTC.

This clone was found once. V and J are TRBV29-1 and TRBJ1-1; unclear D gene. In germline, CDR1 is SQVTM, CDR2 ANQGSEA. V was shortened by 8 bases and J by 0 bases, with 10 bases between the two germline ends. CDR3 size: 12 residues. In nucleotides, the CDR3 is TGCAGCCCAAGGGTAATGAACACTGAAGCTTTCTTT. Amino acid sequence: CSPRVMNTEAFF.

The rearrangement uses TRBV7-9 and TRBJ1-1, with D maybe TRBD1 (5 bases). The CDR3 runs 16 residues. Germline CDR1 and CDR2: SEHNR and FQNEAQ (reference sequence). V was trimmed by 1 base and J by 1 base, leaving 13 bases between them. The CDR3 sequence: CASSLGLRVGNTEAFF. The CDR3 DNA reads TGTGCCAGCAGCTTAGGCCTCAGGGTTGGGAACACTGAAGCTTTCTTT.

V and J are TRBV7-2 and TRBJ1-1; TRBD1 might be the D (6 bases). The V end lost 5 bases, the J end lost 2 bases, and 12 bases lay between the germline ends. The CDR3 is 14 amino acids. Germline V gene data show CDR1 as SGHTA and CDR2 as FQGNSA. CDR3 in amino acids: CASSSRDTNTEAFF. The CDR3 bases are TGTGCCAGCAGCAGCCGGGACACCAACACTGAAGCTTTCTTT.

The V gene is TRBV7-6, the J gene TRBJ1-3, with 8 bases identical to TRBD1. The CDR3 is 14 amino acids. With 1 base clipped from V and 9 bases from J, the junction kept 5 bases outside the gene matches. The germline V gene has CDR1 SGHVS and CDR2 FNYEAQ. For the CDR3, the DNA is TGTGCCAGCAGCTTAGGGGGACAGGCGGCCACCATATATTTT. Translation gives CASSLGGQAATIYF. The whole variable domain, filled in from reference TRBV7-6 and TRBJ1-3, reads GAGVSQSPRYKVTKRGQDVALRCDPISGHVSLYWYRQALGQGPEFLTYFNYEAQQDKSGLPNDRFSAERPEGSISTLTIQRTEQRDSAMYRCASSLGGQAATIYFGEGSWLTVV.